This TCR beta chain derives from a study of blood T cell repertoires in COVID-19. Study information: Sites in the United States, Italy and Spain provided acute and convalescent COVID-19 samples. PBMCs, B-cell-depleted T cells, or T cells provided the cDNA or gDNA that made up the material.

Deletions cut 6 bases from V and 0 bases from J, with 6 bases between. This CDR3 region has 13 residues. Germline CDR1 and CDR2: MNHEY and SVGAGI. The authors' processing: From reference gene primer amplification, estimates of nucleated cell counts were derived. Profiling relied on immunoSEQ multiplex PCR, and the TCRdb table lists in-frame clones only, not all of them. That table gives V, J and clone size, and the DNA gave D and trimming. There are 35,000 to 50,000 clones in the sample; 92% occur only once, and 9.2% lies in the top ten. Material for sequencing was peripheral blood. J is TRBJ1-3 and V is TRBV6-5; the D gene is possibly TRBD1 (6 bases). The receptor's source is a man in his forties or fifties with active COVID-19. CDR3 protein: CASRDSSGNTIYF. DNA for the CDR3: TGTGCCAGCAGGGACAGCTCTGGAAACACCATATATTTT.